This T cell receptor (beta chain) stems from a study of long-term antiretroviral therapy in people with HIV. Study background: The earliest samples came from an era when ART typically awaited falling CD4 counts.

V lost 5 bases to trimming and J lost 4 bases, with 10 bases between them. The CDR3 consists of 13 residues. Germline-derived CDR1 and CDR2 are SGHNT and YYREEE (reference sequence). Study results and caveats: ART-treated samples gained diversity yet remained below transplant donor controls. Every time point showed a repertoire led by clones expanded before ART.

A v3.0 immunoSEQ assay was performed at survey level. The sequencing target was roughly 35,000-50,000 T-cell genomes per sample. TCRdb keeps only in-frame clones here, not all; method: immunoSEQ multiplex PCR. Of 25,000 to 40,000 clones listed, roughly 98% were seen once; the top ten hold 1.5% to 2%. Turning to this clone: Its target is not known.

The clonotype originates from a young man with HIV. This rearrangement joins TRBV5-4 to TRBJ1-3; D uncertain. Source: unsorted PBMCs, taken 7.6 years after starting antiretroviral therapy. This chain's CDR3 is CASRKLQGNTIYF. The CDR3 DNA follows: TGTGCCAGCAGGAAACTACAGGGAAACACCATATATTTT.